Below, 23 T cell receptor beta chains from the same sample are listed, as sequenced in a study of control samples from healthy donors and cancer patients. Profiled with immunoSEQ multiplex PCR; TCRdb holds only in-frame clones, not every one. This sample has 150,000 to 200,000 clones, with around 88% found just once. Sequences were obtained from blood. These TCRs come from a woman in her twenties or thirties in good health.

This clone was counted a single time. The chain has TRBV27 and TRBJ2-7; D is unclear. Germline V gene lookup returns CDR1 MNHEY and CDR2 SMNVEV (reference sequence). The germline V and J ends were trimmed by 8 bases and 2 bases, with 16 bases remaining between them. The CDR3 is made up of 14 amino acids. The CDR3 coding sequence is TGTGCCAGCTCCCCTAGGGCAGAAGCCTACGAGCAGTACTTC. It yields the protein CASSPRAEAYEQYF.

V is TRBV12-3 or TRBV12-4 and J is TRBJ1-4, with 7 bases matching TRBD1. This CDR3 spans 12 amino acids. Germline trimming cut 6 bases from V and 10 bases from J; bases unmatched to any gene: 5. CDR3 protein: CASSSRTGKLFF. In DNA, the CDR3 is TGTGCCAGCAGCTCCAGGACAGGAAAACTGTTTTTT.

This chain connects TRBV28 to TRBJ1-1; D ambiguous. V lost 3 bases and J lost 10, with 12 bases in between. The CDR3 runs 12 residues. The V gene's germline CDR1 is MDHEN and CDR2 SYDVKM. The DNA of the CDR3 is TGTGCCAGCAGTTTCCGAGGATGGGGAGCTTTCTTT. The encoded protein is CASSFRGWGAFF.

The chain joins TRBV3-1 (or the pseudogene TRBV3-2) to TRBJ1-5, with D uncertain. With 0 bases removed from V and 3 bases from J, the gap between germline ends came to 3 bases. CDR1 and CDR2 from the germline V gene are LGHDT and YNNKEL (reference sequence). CDR3 length: 13 residues. The CDR3 region has the DNA TGTGCCAGCAGCCAAGACCTCAATCAGCCCCAGCATTTT. Translating gives CASSQDLNQPQHF.

V is TRBV19 and J is TRBJ1-2, with D possibly matching TRBD1 (6 bases). Germline loops: CDR1 LNHDA, CDR2 SQIVND (reference sequence). V dropped 6 bases and J dropped 4 bases, with 12 bases sitting between them. This CDR3 is built from 13 residues. The CDR3 region is CASSRQAGYGYTF. The DNA for the CDR3 is TGTGCCAGTAGCAGACAGGCAGGCTATGGCTACACCTTC.

V gene TRBV24-1 combines with J gene TRBJ2-1; 13 positions match TRBD2. Germline CDR1 and CDR2: KGHDR and SFDVKD. CDR3 length equals 16 residues. The V gene end was trimmed by 4 bases and the J gene end by 9 bases; junction bases not matched to a gene: 8. The CDR3 spells CATSDPTSGGAGEQFF. The CDR3 nucleotides are TGTGCCACCAGTGACCCAACTAGCGGGGGGGCCGGTGAGCAGTTCTTC.

The rearrangement joins TRBV6-6 to TRBJ2-7; D possibly corresponds to TRBD2 (6 bases). The V and J ends lost 2 bases and 2 bases respectively, with 7 bases between them. CDR3 length: 13 amino acids. CDR1 is MNHNY and CDR2 is SVGAGI in the germline V gene (reference sequence). The CDR3 bases are TGTGCCAGCAGTTACGGAGGGACCTACGAGCAGTACGTC. It yields the protein CASSYGGTYEQYV.

The chain recombines TRBV7-9 with TRBJ2-3; 8 nucleotides match TRBD1. The CDR3 contains 15 residues. Per germline, CDR1 SEHNR and CDR2 FQNEAQ (reference sequence). The ends lost 5 bases at V and 11 bases at J; junction bases unmatched: 15. CDR3 region: CASSRGQGPTMGQYF. CDR3 nucleotide sequence: TGTGCCAGCAGCCGAGGACAGGGCCCCACGATGGGGCAGTATTTT.

V is TRBV4-2 and J is TRBJ1-3; TRBD1 is a possible D gene (5 bases). Trimming left V 1 base short and J 2 bases short, with 9 bases between. This CDR3 has 15 residues. Looked up from germline, CDR1 is LGHNA and CDR2 is YNFKEQ. CDR3 residues: CASSQGGEPGNTIYF. CDR3 in DNA: TGTGCCAGCAGCCAAGGGGGGGAACCTGGAAACACCATATATTTT.

This clone was counted a single time. The rearrangement joins TRBV5-1 to TRBJ1-5; D remains ambiguous. Between the trimmed V and J ends, which lost 6 bases and 0 bases, there was a span of 13 bases. Germline V gene sequence: CDR1 SGHRS, CDR2 YFSETQ. This CDR3 is built from 15 residues. CDR3 DNA sequence: TGCGCCAGCAAAATCGGGTTATCTAGCAATCAGCCCCAGCATTTT. Translation gives CASKIGLSSNQPQHF.

The rearrangement uses TRBV30 and TRBJ2-5; the match to TRBD1 covers 11 bases. The CDR3 has 11 amino acids. Germline CDR1 reads GTSNPN; CDR2 reads SVGIG (reference sequence). Trimming at V came to 5 bases and at J to 9 bases, leaving 2 bases not matched to a gene. CDR3 bases: TGTGCCTGGGGACAGGGGGCGGCCCAGTACTTC. This encodes CAWGQGAAQYF. The full variable domain, rest sourced from reference TRBV30 and TRBJ2-5, is SQTIHQWPATLVQPVGSPLSLECTVEGTSNPNLYWYRQAAGRGLQLLFYSVGIGQISSEVPQNLSASRPQDRQFILSSKKLLLSDSGFYLCAWGQGAAQYFGPGTRLLVL.

This sequence joins TRBV24-1 and TRBJ1-2; no definite D call. V lost 2 bases, J lost 2 bases, and 11 bases lay in between. This CDR3 comprises 15 residues. Germline lookup yields CDR1 KGHDR and CDR2 SFDVKD. CDR3 in amino acids: CATSDSTGPNYGYTF. The DNA of the CDR3 is TGTGCCACCAGTGATTCTACCGGGCCGAACTATGGCTACACCTTC.

This clone was counted once. The V gene is TRBV7-9, the J gene TRBJ1-1; D is uncertain. CDR3 length: 13 amino acids. Germline V lookup: CDR1 SEHNR, CDR2 FQNEAQ (reference sequence). Trimming shortened V by 1 base and J by 5 bases, and 8 bases separated the two germline ends. The CDR3 spells CASSLEATTEAFF. The CDR3 DNA follows: TGTGCCAGCAGCTTAGAAGCCACAACTGAAGCTTTCTTT. Based on the CDR3 plus reference TRBV7-9 and TRBJ1-1, the full variable domain is DTGVSQNPRHKITKRGQNVTFRCDPISEHNRLYWYRQTLGQGPEFLTYFQNEAQLEKSRLLSDRFSAERPKGSFSTLEIQRTEQGDSAMYLCASSLEATTEAFFGQGTRLTVV.

The chain couples TRBV20-1 to TRBJ2-7, with D possibly TRBD2 on 5 matching bases. CDR1 DFQATT and CDR2 SNEGSKA come from the germline V gene (reference sequence). V was trimmed by 5 bases and J by 3 bases, leaving 5 bases between them. CDR3 length: 10 residues. As DNA, the CDR3 is TGCAGTGCTGGGAGCTACGAGCAGTACTTC. It is translated as CSAGSYEQYF.

The chain links TRBV5-1 to TRBJ2-3, with TRBD1 matching 11 bases. The V segment lost 4 bases and the J segment 4 bases; nucleotides outside the gene matches: 2. This CDR3 region has 14 residues. Per germline, CDR1 SGHRS and CDR2 YFSETQ. The CDR3 reads CASSGTGGSDTQYF. CDR3 DNA sequence: TGCGCCAGCAGCGGGACAGGGGGGTCAGATACGCAGTATTTT.

The V and J genes are TRBV6-6 and TRBJ2-1; no clear D gene. Germline CDR1 MNHNY, CDR2 SVGAGI (reference sequence). The CDR3 runs 11 residues. V dropped 8 bases and J dropped 10 bases, with 12 bases sitting between them. The CDR3: CASAFGPEQFF. The CDR3 DNA reads as TGTGCCAGCGCATTCGGGCCCGAGCAGTTCTTC.

J is TRBJ2-5 and V is TRBV24-1; perhaps TRBD1 as D (6 bases). This CDR3 comprises 14 residues. Germline values: CDR1 KGHDR, CDR2 SFDVKD. V was cut by 9 bases and J by 6 bases, with 19 bases left in between. CDR3 sequence reads: CATARGLSRKTQYF. The CDR3 DNA reads TGTGCCACCGCCAGGGGTTTGTCGAGAAAGACCCAGTACTTC.

As for this clone: The sample has other DNA sequences that encode this CDR3 too. The chain links TRBV28 to TRBJ1-2, with TRBD1 matching 8 bases. This CDR3 has 13 amino acids. The germline V gene has CDR1 MDHEN and CDR2 SYDVKM. V lost 8 bases and J lost 3; bases outside the gene matches: 5. CDR3 bases: TGTGCCAGCTCTACAGGGGGGTACTATGGCTACACCTTC. It is translated as CASSTGGYYGYTF.

This clone has only a few counts. The rearrangement links TRBV7-2 to TRBJ2-7, with 8 bases identical to TRBD2. V lost 5 bases, J lost 2 bases, and 8 bases stayed unmatched. The CDR3 length is 15 residues. CDR1 SGHTA and CDR2 FQGNSA come from the germline V gene. CDR3 DNA sequence: TGTGCCAGCAGCAAAACTAGCGGCTTCACCTACGAGCAGTACTTC. Protein product: CASSKTSGFTYEQYF.

V and J are TRBV3-1 (or the pseudogene TRBV3-2) and TRBJ2-5; 8 bases are shared with TRBD1. The V and J ends lost 3 bases and 2 bases, in that order; junction bases with no gene match: 2. The CDR3 spans 14 residues. Looked up from germline, CDR1 is LGHDT and CDR2 is YNNKEL (reference sequence). The DNA of the CDR3 is TGTGCCAGCAGCCACCAGGGGGCGCAAGAGACCCAGTACTTC. Its protein product is CASSHQGAQETQYF.

The chain combines TRBV4-2 with TRBJ2-1; TRBD2 aligns across 9 bases. From germline, CDR1 is LGHNA and CDR2 YNFKEQ. The CDR3 has 15 residues. Trimming removed 1 base from V and 3 bases from J; junction bases left unmatched: 1. This chain's CDR3 is CASSQGTSDYNEQFF. The CDR3 DNA is TGTGCCAGCAGCCAAGGGACTAGCGACTACAATGAGCAGTTCTTC.

This chain links TRBV9 with TRBJ1-3, with a weak D call TRBD1 (5 bases). V shed 0 bases and J shed 1 base, with 8 bases lying between them. The CDR3 consists of 15 residues. Germline CDR1 reads SGDLS; CDR2 reads YYNGEE. The CDR3 is CASSVDPGSGNTIYF. CDR3 in DNA: TGTGCCAGCAGCGTAGACCCAGGGTCTGGAAACACCATATATTTT.

The CDR3 sequence is CASSQTDTAKNIQYF. In DNA, the CDR3 is TGTGCCAGCAGCCAAACGGACACGGCCAAAAACATTCAGTACTTC. The rearrangement uses TRBV7-9 and TRBJ2-4; maybe TRBD1 (5 bases). The CDR3 is 15 residues long. Germline assignment: CDR1 SEHNR and CDR2 FQNEAQ (reference sequence). V was cut by 5 bases and J by 1 base, with 12 bases left in between.